A selection of T cell receptor beta chains follows, all from one sample in a study of human T cells and chemical hapten exposure. TCRdb redid the calling of the RACE reads with MiXCR, one entry per CDR3 protein. The repertoire holds about 350,000 distinct CDR3 sequences, with around 5% as singletons. Sequences were derived from whole blood, sampled in connection with sensitization to the hapten diphenylcyclopropenone (DPC). These TCRs come from a woman under 30 with alopecia areata. Some clones in this sample may be carry-over from other donors' samples. Both conserved end residues are part of each CDR3. The order of the fields is V gene, J gene, clone size, CDR3 protein. Rows give clone size only sometimes, using once, few, many, or a class for an expanded clone.

TRBV4-3	TRBJ1-1	many	CASSQDASYTEAFF
TRBV7-2	TRBJ2-4	NA	CASSRTSGGLIQYF
TRBV18	TRBJ2-6	many	CASSPPNAGANVLTF
TRBV2	TRBJ1-5	many	CASSGPGQLSNQPQHF
TRBV20-1	TRBJ2-7	few	CSARDVSGTYEQYF
TRBV7-2	TRBJ2-2	many	CASSGLNTGELFF
TRBV3-1	TRBJ1-2	many	CASSPTEIANYGYTF
TRBV20-1	TRBJ2-3	many	CSALREDTDTQYF
TRBV19	TRBJ2-1	few	CASLPRGGYNEQFF
TRBV6-5	TRBJ2-3	many	CASSLGADTQYF
TRBV2	TRBJ1-5	many	CASSEWTGSEKPQHF
TRBV10-3	TRBJ2-1	few	CAAGTKGYNEQFF
TRBV7-2	TRBJ2-5	many	CASSPDRGRETQYF
TRBV10-2	TRBJ1-5	many	CASCVGVTGPEQPQHF
TRBV10-3	TRBJ2-7	NA	CAIRGGLDLGEQYF
TRBV6-5	TRBJ1-2	NA	CASRTGGLDYGYTF
TRBV10-3	TRBJ1-5	many	CATKAGDQPQHF
TRBV4-2	TRBJ2-2	many	CASSQGGGSGELFF
TRBV5-1	TRBJ1-4	NA	CASSEAGTGVMIEKLFF
TRBV5-1	TRBJ2-5	few	CASSQGQGNQETQYF
TRBV29-1	TRBJ2-7	NA	CSVGLGGSSYEQYF
TRBV5-4	TRBJ2-2	many	CATSRDGANTGELFF
TRBV10-3	TRBJ2-3	few	CAISYTGANTDTQYF
TRBV24-1	TRBJ2-2	many	CATSLTGADTGELFF
TRBV6-5	TRBJ1-1	few	CASRDPLWENTEAFF
TRBV4-2	TRBJ1-1	many	CASSPNRQGTEAFF
TRBV20-1	TRBJ2-7	many	CSAGPPGQLFLEQYF
TRBV6-1	TRBJ2-2	NA	CASSEGPGQGAYGGELFF
TRBV2	TRBJ1-5	few	CASSIEGRYSPSIF
TRBV4-2	TRBJ2-1	few	CASSPYMFRTGSNEQFF
TRBV13	TRBJ1-6	few	CASTGQGQAPLHF
TRBV5-1	TRBJ2-4	NA	CASSFRGLGNIQYF
TRBV12-3/TRBV12-4	TRBJ2-6	NA	CASSLVKGPGANVLTF
TRBV20-1	TRBJ1-1	many	CSAPKGQGNTEAFF
TRBV7-9	TRBJ1-4	few	CASSYGQFEKLFF
TRBV19	TRBJ2-2	many	CACQGWNTGELFF
TRBV5-4	TRBJ1-2	few	CASSLGQGQPSNYGYTF
TRBV6-2/TRBV6-3	TRBJ1-2	many	CASSSYGTGLLGYTF
TRBV25-1	TRBJ2-7	many	CASSDPFAGSYEQYF
TRBV9	TRBJ1-6	many	CASSVVGDSPLHF
TRBV5-1	TRBJ2-1	many	CASSRGQGPYNEQFF
TRBV7-9	TRBJ2-5	NA	CASSSTGVTDEETQYF
TRBV5-1	TRBJ1-5	NA	CASSLEGTQPQHF
TRBV12-3/TRBV12-4	TRBJ1-1	NA	CATKRTRNTEAFF
TRBV3-1	TRBJ1-2	few	CASSLRQGSSYGYTF
TRBV28	TRBJ2-7	many	CASSPGQAPDEQYF
TRBV25-1	TRBJ1-1	many	CASSHRGFMGTEAFF
TRBV20-1	TRBJ1-1	many	CSARVRQKGDAAFF
TRBV3-1	TRBJ2-7	NA	CASSSRGTSYEQYF
TRBV7-2	TRBJ1-4	many	CASSKLKGANEKLFF
TRBV3-1	TRBJ2-3	few	CASSYRQERGSTDTQYF
TRBV4-2	TRBJ2-3	many	CASSPGLAGGPGTDTQYF
TRBV6-1	TRBJ2-3	few	CASSFGGRGRADTQYF